One and the same sample provided the 5 T cell receptor beta chains below, sequenced in a study of blood T cells in healthy people across ages. Through a sample-barcoded 5' primer and a J-beta primer mix, a second PCR was run for roughly 6 to 12 cycles. TCRdb ran MiXCR on the 5' RACE reads and lists one entry per CDR3 protein. The sample gives some 1.6 million distinct CDR3 sequences, 30% to 35% of which show up once; approximately 10% is in the top ten. Sequenced sample: blood. Receptors were obtained from a woman aged 30 to 39 in good health.

The table lists this clonotype with a few counts. This rearrangement joins TRBV5-1 to TRBJ2-7; D not resolved. V lost 2 bases and J lost 5, with 11 bases in between. The germline gives CDR1 SGHRS, CDR2 YFSETQ. This CDR3 is 13 amino acids long. The CDR3 loop is CASSFTVFNEQYF. The CDR3 coding sequence is TGCGCCAGCAGCTTTACAGTCTTCAACGAGCAGTACTTC.

The rearrangement uses TRBV3-1 and TRBJ1-6, with TRBD1 identical over 10 bases. Per germline, CDR1 LGHDT and CDR2 YNNKEL (reference sequence). The trim removed 2 bases at V and 9 bases at J, leaving 4 bases unmatched. CDR3 length: 15 amino acids. The CDR3 DNA follows: TGTGCCAGCAGCCAAACCGGGACAGGGGCTTCACCCCTCCACTTT. Encoded protein: CASSQTGTGASPLHF. Supplemented by reference TRBV3-1 and TRBJ1-6, the full variable domain reads DTAVSQTPKYLVTQMGNDKSIKCEQNLGHDTMYWYKQDSKKFLKIMFSYNNKELIINETVPNRFSPKSPDKAHLNLHINSLELGDSAVYFCASSQTGTGASPLHFGNGTRLTVT.

The chain's CDR3 is CASSQGATSDYNEQFF. CDR3 DNA: TGCGCCAGCAGCCAAGGAGCGACTAGCGATTACAATGAGCAGTTCTTC. This chain uses TRBV4-1 with TRBJ2-1, with TRBD2 matching over 8 bases. The germline V gene encodes CDR1 MGHRA and CDR2 YSYEKL. J was trimmed by 4 bases and V by 1 base; bases with no gene match: 6. The CDR3 is made up of 16 amino acids.

This rearrangement joins TRBV28 to TRBJ2-3; no definite D call. Per germline, CDR1 MDHEN and CDR2 SYDVKM. Trimming cost V 9 bases and J 5 bases, with 15 bases left between them. The CDR3 consists of 13 residues. CDR3 nucleotide sequence: TGTGCCAGTATTGGTCCTAGTGTAGATACGCAGTATTTT. Translation: CASIGPSVDTQYF.

A few counts support this clonotype. The gene calls are TRBV18 and TRBJ2-7; 8 bases fit TRBD1. Germline V gene data show CDR1 as KGHSH and CDR2 as LQKENI. Germline trimming cut 5 bases from V and 5 bases from J; bases unmatched to any gene: 5. The CDR3 runs to 13 residues. The CDR3 loop is CASSVGQGNEQYF. CDR3 DNA: TGTGCCAGCTCAGTCGGACAGGGCAACGAGCAGTACTTC.